This TCR beta chain was found in a study of liver allograft versus peripheral blood T cells. Study details: Comparisons were made between T cell receptor repertoires found in transplanted livers and those circulating in recipients' peripheral blood.

This CDR3 is 13 amino acids long. Trimming stripped 2 bases from V and 6 bases from J, with 8 bases between. Germline V lookup: CDR1 GTSNPN, CDR2 SVGIG (reference sequence). Study-level results: Inside liver allografts, T cell receptor repertoires reportedly diverged from the repertoires found in peripheral blood.

MiXCR, applied by TCRdb to the reads, yields one record per CDR3 protein. The sample carries about 8,500 distinct CDR3 sequences, 17% recorded once. Comment on this clonotype: Its antigen is undetermined.

The sequence was obtained from a human patient who had a liver transplant. Part of the T cells may come from the graft donor. V gene TRBV30 combines with J gene TRBJ1-6; TRBD1 is a possible D gene (6 bases). The CDR3, as DNA: TGTGCCTGGAGTATCAGGGGTAATTCACCCCTCCACTTT. It encodes CAWSIRGNSPLHF.